One T cell receptor beta chain is described in this entry. The antigen remains undetermined. The data were produced by immunoSEQ multiplex PCR, yet TCRdb's version contains in-frame clones alone and is incomplete. The data hold 80,000 to 100,000 clones, with around 90% observed a single time. The data derive from a study of T cell responses to AZD1222 COVID-19 vaccine. Findings and caveats of the study: Spike-specific TCR breadth and depth went up after people got two AZD1222 doses. Spike was spanned by vaccine-associated CD4 TCRs, which were dominant at 160-218 and 743-854.

Germline loops: CDR1 MDHEN, CDR2 SYDVKM. The CDR3 spans 16 residues. V lost 3 bases and J lost 3; bases outside the gene matches: 6. The TCR originated in an adult in good health. The genes are TRBV28 and TRBJ1-4; 8 bases fit TRBD1. Sequenced here: peripheral blood, sampled on day 0 of AZD1222 vaccination. As DNA, the CDR3 is TGTGCCAGCAGTTTTGCAGGGGGCGCAGCTAATGAAAAACTGTTTTTT. This gives the protein CASSFAGGAANEKLFF.